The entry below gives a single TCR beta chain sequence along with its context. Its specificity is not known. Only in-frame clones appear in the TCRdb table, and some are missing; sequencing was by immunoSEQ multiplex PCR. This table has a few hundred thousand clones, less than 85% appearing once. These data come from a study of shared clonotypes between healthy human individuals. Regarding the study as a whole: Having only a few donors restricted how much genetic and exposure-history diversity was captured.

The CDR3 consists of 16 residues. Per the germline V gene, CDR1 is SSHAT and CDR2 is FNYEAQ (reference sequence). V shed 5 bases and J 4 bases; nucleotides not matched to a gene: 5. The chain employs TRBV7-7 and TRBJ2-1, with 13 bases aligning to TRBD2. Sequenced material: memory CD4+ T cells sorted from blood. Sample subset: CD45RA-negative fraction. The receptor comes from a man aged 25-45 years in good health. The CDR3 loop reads CASSPRGLAGYNEQFF. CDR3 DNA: TGTGCCAGCAGCCCAAGGGGACTAGCGGGGTACAATGAGCAGTTCTTC.